Following are 24 T cell receptor beta chains from one sample sequenced in a study of cytomegalovirus exposure and HLA in healthy donors. Sequencing used immunoSEQ multiplex PCR; TCRdb keeps in-frame clones, though not all of them. Of approximately 160,000 clones in the sample, roughly 91% were seen once. The sequenced sample consisted of PBMCs. Source of these receptors: a woman between 18 and 30 years old in good health and CMV-seropositive.

V usage is TRBV7-3 and J usage is TRBJ2-5; TRBD2 aligns across 8 bases. The germline CDR1 and CDR2 sequences are SGHTA and FQGTGA. This CDR3 has 16 amino acids. V was pared by 5 bases and J by 2 bases, with 10 bases of the junction left unmatched. CDR3 loop: CASSLGLAASQETQYF. The CDR3 DNA is TGTGCCAGCAGCCTCGGACTAGCAGCCAGTCAAGAGACCCAGTACTTC.

The CDR3 loop is CATSRVGAVGGRRKQYF. The CDR3 DNA reads TGTGCCACCAGCAGAGTAGGGGCGGTCGGGGGGCGCAGAAAGCAGTACTTC. The rearrangement links TRBV15 to TRBJ2-7, with D possibly being TRBD2 (7 bases). Trimming removed 1 base from V and 8 bases from J, with 24 bases in between. The CDR3 is 17 amino acids. Germline V gene data show CDR1 as LNHNV and CDR2 as YYDKDF (reference sequence).

J is TRBJ2-7 and V is TRBV6-5; 9 positions agree with TRBD2. This CDR3 contains 15 residues. The trim removed 2 bases at V and 3 bases at J, leaving 5 bases unmatched. CDR1 and CDR2 from the germline V gene are MNHEY and SVGAGI. CDR3 coding DNA: TGTGCCAGCAGTTACGAAGGGACTAGCAGCTACGAGCAGTACTTC. It specifies CASSYEGTSSYEQYF.

This clone was seen just once. The chain links TRBV10-3 to TRBJ2-5, with 9 bases identical to TRBD1. V trimming: 2 bases; J trimming: 2 bases; junction bases outside the gene matches: 0. The V gene's germline CDR1 is ENHRY and CDR2 SYGVKD. This CDR3 is built from 14 residues. The CDR3 nucleotides read TGTGCCATCAGTGAGGACAGGGGGCAAGAGACCCAGTACTTC. This translates into CAISEDRGQETQYF.

The chain employs TRBV9 and TRBJ2-3; 7 bases line up with TRBD2. With 0 bases clipped from V and 6 bases from J, the junction kept 4 bases outside the gene matches. Germline V gene data show CDR1 as SGDLS and CDR2 as YYNGEE. The CDR3 consists of 14 residues. CDR3 sequence (DNA): TGTGCCAGCAGCGTAGCCGCGGGAGCTGATACGCAGTATTTT. It yields the protein CASSVAAGADTQYF.

The chain couples TRBV28 to TRBJ1-5, with 8 bases lining up with TRBD1. Germline CDR1 and CDR2: MDHEN and SYDVKM. J lost 0 bases, V lost 8 bases, and 6 bases had no gene match. The CDR3 has 15 amino acids. For the CDR3, the DNA is TGTGCCAGCGCCGGGACAGGATTTAGCAATCAGCCCCAGCATTTT. Translated, it gives CASAGTGFSNQPQHF.

The chain couples TRBV6-5 to TRBJ1-1, with D unclear. Germline V gene lookup returns CDR1 MNHEY and CDR2 SVGAGI. The CDR3 runs to 15 residues. Trimming took 5 bases from V and 1 from J, leaving 14 bases between them. The CDR3 spells CASSTRQVKNTEAFF. CDR3 DNA: TGTGCCAGCAGTACACGGCAGGTTAAGAACACTGAAGCTTTCTTT.

This clone was counted a single time. V and J are TRBV18 and TRBJ2-5; 11 bases fit TRBD2. The V segment lost 0 bases and the J segment 6 bases; nucleotides outside the gene matches: 3. Germline CDR1 and CDR2: KGHSH and LQKENI. The CDR3 has 15 residues. As DNA, the CDR3 is TGTGCCAGCTCACCACCGGGGACTAGCGGCCAGACCCAGTACTTC. Protein product: CASSPPGTSGQTQYF.

CDR3 coding DNA: TGTGCCAGCAGCGAACCAAACAGGGGCTACACCTTC. Its translation is CASSEPNRGYTF. The chain joins TRBV2 to TRBJ1-2; D may be TRBD1 (5 bases). This CDR3 comprises 12 residues. The ends were cut back, 6 bases at V and 8 bases at J, with 13 bases in the middle. Germline CDR1 SNHLY, CDR2 FYNNEI.

The chain carries TRBV29-1 and TRBJ2-3; 11 nucleotides align to TRBD2. Trimming cost V 6 bases and J 5 bases; bases outside gene matches: 13. Germline V lookup: CDR1 SQVTM, CDR2 ANQGSEA. The CDR3 is made up of 16 amino acids. The chain's CDR3 is CSVPQGTSGREDTQYF. Here the CDR3 DNA reads TGCAGCGTCCCCCAAGGTACTAGCGGGAGAGAAGATACGCAGTATTTT.

The V gene is TRBV5-1, the J gene TRBJ2-5, with 7 bases identical to TRBD2. Per germline, CDR1 SGHRS and CDR2 YFSETQ. The CDR3 consists of 13 residues. The V gene end was trimmed by 4 bases and the J gene end by 4 bases; junction bases not matched to a gene: 4. CDR3 amino acids: CASSIGEGETQYF. CDR3 nucleotide sequence: TGCGCCAGCAGCATAGGGGAGGGAGAGACCCAGTACTTC.

The chain joins TRBV7-9 to TRBJ2-7; weak D call: TRBD2 (5 bases). Germline V gene sequence: CDR1 SEHNR, CDR2 FQNEAQ (reference sequence). The CDR3 contains 17 residues. V was cut by 1 base and J by 4 bases, with 20 bases left in between. Here the CDR3 DNA reads TGTGCCAGCAGCTTAGTTGGTCGGGATCGCGGCATTTACGAGCAGTACTTC. Its translation: CASSLVGRDRGIYEQYF.

The gene calls are TRBV7-9 and TRBJ2-2; 10 bases line up with TRBD2. J lost 2 bases, V lost 3 bases, and 3 bases had no gene match. Germline V gene lookup returns CDR1 SEHNR and CDR2 FQNEAQ (reference sequence). This CDR3 has 16 residues. In DNA form, the CDR3 reads TGTGCCAGCAGCTTTAGCGGGAGGCCCAACACCGGGGAGCTGTTTTTT. Its protein product is CASSFSGRPNTGELFF.

For the CDR3, the DNA is TGTGCCAGTACCGAGATGGGGGGGCTATCTGGAAACACCATATATTTT. Amino acids: CASTEMGGLSGNTIYF. The chain is built from TRBV19 and TRBJ1-3; D perhaps matches TRBD1 (6 bases). Trimming took 7 bases from V and 1 from J, leaving 17 bases between them. This CDR3 comprises 16 residues. Germline V lookup: CDR1 LNHDA, CDR2 SQIVND (reference sequence).

This chain uses TRBV9 with TRBJ2-5; 8 nucleotides agree with TRBD1. Germline V gene lookup returns CDR1 SGDLS and CDR2 YYNGEE. V shed 2 bases, J shed 5 bases, and the junction held 5 bases outside the gene matches. This CDR3 has 14 amino acids. The CDR3 region has the DNA TGTGCCAGCAGCGTCACAGGGGGTTGGGAGACCCAGTACTTC. Encoded protein: CASSVTGGWETQYF.

This chain joins TRBV9 and TRBJ2-2; D gene ambiguous. V lost 4 bases and J 7 bases, leaving 14 bases between the germline ends. This CDR3 comprises 14 residues. Germline V gene data show CDR1 as SGDLS and CDR2 as YYNGEE. The DNA of the CDR3 is TGTGCCAGCAGCCCAAGAGGTTGGAGCGGGGAGCTGTTTTTT. Protein sequence: CASSPRGWSGELFF.

The rearrangement uses TRBV7-9 and TRBJ2-7; D perhaps matches TRBD1 (6 bases). The CDR3 totals 13 residues. The V end was cut by 0 bases, the J end by 5 bases, with 8 bases between. The germline V gene has CDR1 SEHNR and CDR2 FQNEAQ (reference sequence). This CDR3 reads CASSLARGNEQYF. DNA of the CDR3: TGTGCCAGCAGCTTAGCTAGGGGGAACGAGCAGTACTTC.

V and J are TRBV2 and TRBJ2-7; D uncertain. The germline V and J ends were trimmed by 5 bases and 2 bases, with 13 bases remaining between them. Germline values: CDR1 SNHLY, CDR2 FYNNEI. This CDR3 region has 14 residues. CDR3 coding DNA: TGTGCCAGCAGTCCCAGGTTAGGCCCCTACGAGCAGTACTTC. This sequence encodes CASSPRLGPYEQYF.

The V gene is TRBV27, the J gene TRBJ2-7; a possible D gene is TRBD1 (6 bases). CDR3 length: 15 residues. The ends were cut back, 6 bases at V and 0 bases at J, with 15 bases in the middle. Germline lookup yields CDR1 MNHEY and CDR2 SMNVEV (reference sequence). DNA for the CDR3: TGTGCCAGCAGACAAGGGACAACCAGCTCCTACGAGCAGTACTTC. As protein: CASRQGTTSSYEQYF.

In this sample, this clone turned up many times. V usage is TRBV6-1 and J usage is TRBJ2-2, with a weak D call TRBD1 (6 bases). CDR3 length equals 14 residues. The V end lost 11 bases, the J end lost 3 bases, and 16 bases lay between the germline ends. Germline V lookup: CDR1 MNHNS, CDR2 SASEGT. CDR3 bases: TGTGCCGTCCAAAGGGGGTCGGACACCGGGGAGCTGTTTTTT. This gives the protein CAVQRGSDTGELFF.

The chain employs TRBV5-1 and TRBJ2-2; TRBD1 matches at 7 bases. Germline V CDR1 and CDR2: SGHRS, YFSETQ. CDR3 length: 16 residues. The junction had 5 bases not matched to a gene; V was cut back by 1 base and J by 2 bases. The DNA for the CDR3 is TGCGCCAGCAGCTTGTTCGGACAGGACAACACCGGGGAGCTGTTTTTT. Its protein product is CASSLFGQDNTGELFF.

The chain couples TRBV5-6 to TRBJ1-4, with D unresolved. The CDR3 runs 13 residues. The V gene lost 3 bases and the J gene lost 8 bases, with 11 bases spanning the gap. Per germline, CDR1 SGHDT and CDR2 YYEEEE. This CDR3 is CASSSYRGEKLFF. The CDR3 region has the DNA TGTGCCAGCAGCTCGTACAGAGGGGAAAAACTGTTTTTT.

CDR3 coding DNA: TGTGCCAGCAGTTACGACAGGGCTGAAGCTTTCTTT. Encoded protein: CASSYDRAEAFF. The gene calls are TRBV6-6 and TRBJ1-1; the match to TRBD1 covers 7 bases. Germline CDR1 and CDR2: MNHNY and SVGAGI (reference sequence). V shed 2 bases and J 6 bases; nucleotides not matched to a gene: 0. The CDR3 covers 12 residues.

The chain employs TRBV6-1 and TRBJ1-1, with D perhaps TRBD1 (5 bases). Germline V gene data show CDR1 as MNHNS and CDR2 as SASEGT. The V end was cut by 4 bases, the J end by 11 bases, with 11 bases between. This CDR3 has 11 amino acids. CDR3 coding DNA: TGTGCCAGCAGTGTGCAGGGAAAGGCTTTCTTT. This translates into CASSVQGKAFF.